The 20 T cell receptor beta chains below all came from one sample that was sequenced in a study of cytomegalovirus exposure and HLA in healthy donors. The study ran its PCR with 60 Vbeta and 13 Jbeta primers. Measured with immunoSEQ multiplex PCR; TCRdb has only the in-frame clones, and not every one. The data contain approximately 140,000 clones, around three quarters of them singletons. The material sequenced was PBMCs. Receptors originate from a middle-aged man in good health and CMV-seropositive.

The chain uses TRBV2 and TRBJ2-1; 13 bases line up with TRBD2. Germline CDR1 SNHLY, CDR2 FYNNEI. CDR3 length equals 15 residues. Trimming cost V 6 bases and J 6 bases; bases outside gene matches: 5. CDR3 nucleotides: TGTGCCAGCAGCCTACTAGCGGGGGGGGGCAATGAGCAGTTCTTC. Its protein product is CASSLLAGGGNEQFF.

The CDR3 sequence is CASSLGTGGANYGYTF. The DNA for the CDR3 is TGTGCCAGCAGCTTGGGGACAGGGGGTGCTAACTATGGCTACACCTTC. The V gene is TRBV5-4, the J gene TRBJ1-2; the match to TRBD1 covers 10 bases. The CDR3 runs to 16 residues. The V gene's germline CDR1 is SGHNT and CDR2 YYREEE (reference sequence). V trimming: 0 bases; J trimming: 0 bases; junction bases outside the gene matches: 2.

V is TRBV12-5 and J is TRBJ2-7, with 8 bases that match TRBD2. CDR1 is LGHNT, CDR2 FRNRAP, per germline. Unmatched junction bases numbered 10, after V lost 5 bases and J lost 7 bases. The CDR3 spans 14 residues. The CDR3 here is CASGPSGSTWEQYF. The DNA of the CDR3 is TGTGCTAGTGGTCCAAGCGGGAGTACTTGGGAGCAGTACTTC.

V is TRBV4-1 and J is TRBJ2-5; 15 bases are shared with TRBD2. This CDR3 has 16 amino acids. Germline-derived CDR1 and CDR2 are MGHRA and YSYEKL. V shed 4 bases, J shed 11 bases, and the junction held 11 bases outside the gene matches. The CDR3 spells CASSRGLAGGSGEQYF. The CDR3 coding sequence is TGCGCCAGCAGCCGCGGACTAGCGGGAGGGTCTGGGGAGCAGTACTTC.

V is TRBV6-5 and J is TRBJ1-2; TRBD1 matches at 10 bases. Germline V gene data show CDR1 as MNHEY and CDR2 as SVGAGI. The CDR3 has 14 amino acids. J gave up 6 bases and V 5 bases, and 6 bases lay outside the gene matches. The CDR3 DNA sequence: TGTGCCAGCAGTAGACAGGGGGCGGTTCATGGCTACACCTTC. It encodes CASSRQGAVHGYTF.

CDR3 DNA: TGTGCCAGTGACAGGGGTCAGAACACTGAAGCTTTCTTT. It encodes CASDRGQNTEAFF. This chain links TRBV7-9 with TRBJ1-1; the match to TRBD1 covers 8 bases. CDR1 SEHNR and CDR2 FQNEAQ come from the germline V gene (reference sequence). The V segment lost 9 bases and the J segment 1 base; nucleotides outside the gene matches: 4. The CDR3 runs to 13 residues.

This chain joins TRBV19 and TRBJ1-1; 8 nucleotides align to TRBD1. CDR3 length: 12 residues. Germline CDR1 LNHDA, CDR2 SQIVND (reference sequence). Trimming took 10 bases from V and 8 from J; bases not matched to a gene: 9. CDR3 sequence (DNA): TGTGCCACCAGTACAGGGGGTAGGGAAGCTTTCTTT. Protein: CATSTGGREAFF.

About this clone: This specimen includes other DNA sequences encoding the same CDR3. This chain connects TRBV6-6 to TRBJ2-7, with D unresolved. The CDR3 covers 12 residues. The V and J ends lost 0 bases and 3 bases respectively, with 3 bases between them. CDR1 is MNHNY, CDR2 SVGAGI, per germline (reference sequence). The CDR3 spells CASSYSSYEQYF. CDR3 sequence (DNA): TGTGCCAGCAGTTACTCGAGCTACGAGCAGTACTTC.

The chain is built from TRBV6-5 and TRBJ2-5; 7 bases are shared with TRBD2. The germline gives CDR1 MNHEY, CDR2 SVGAGI. The CDR3 totals 15 residues. The V and J ends lost 5 bases and 5 bases, in that order; junction bases with no gene match: 11. This CDR3 is CASSAAAGELETQYF. CDR3 DNA: TGTGCCAGCAGTGCCGCCGCGGGGGAACTGGAGACCCAGTACTTC.

V and J are TRBV11-3 and TRBJ2-3; 7 nucleotides align to TRBD2. Trimming took 5 bases from V and 6 from J; bases not matched to a gene: 14. Germline CDR1 and CDR2: SGHNT and YENEEA. This CDR3 contains 16 residues. In DNA form, the CDR3 reads TGTGCCAGCAGCCCAAGACTAGCCCGAGGGAGTGATACGCAGTATTTT. Translating gives CASSPRLARGSDTQYF.

This chain uses TRBV7-8 with TRBJ2-3; the match to TRBD1 covers 9 bases. The CDR3 extends over 16 amino acids. The V segment lost 1 base and the J segment 1 base; nucleotides outside the gene matches: 3. The germline V gene has CDR1 SGHVS and CDR2 FQNEAQ. CDR3 DNA sequence: TGTGCCAGCAGCTTAGTGGGACAGGGTGGCACAGATACGCAGTATTTT. This encodes CASSLVGQGGTDTQYF.

This clone was detected only once. The J gene is TRBJ2-1, the V gene TRBV9, with 7 bases aligning to TRBD1. Germline loops: CDR1 SGDLS, CDR2 YYNGEE. V trimming: 2 bases; J trimming: 9 bases; junction bases outside the gene matches: 17. There are 17 residues in the CDR3. In nucleotides, the CDR3 is TGTGCCAGCAGCGTCGCTATAGGACAGGTAGGGAGTGGTGAGCAGTTCTTC. Protein: CASSVAIGQVGSGEQFF.

This clone was seen more than once but under ten times. CDR3 sequence: CASSEERSFYYGYTF. The CDR3 DNA follows: TGTGCCAGCAGTGAAGAGAGGTCATTTTACTATGGCTACACCTTC. This chain connects TRBV2 to TRBJ1-2; unclear D gene. This CDR3 comprises 15 residues. Germline values: CDR1 SNHLY, CDR2 FYNNEI. Between the trimmed V and J ends, which lost 1 base and 3 bases, there was a span of 12 bases. Drawing the rest from reference TRBV2 and TRBJ1-2, the complete variable domain is EPEVTQTPSHQVTQMGQEVILRCVPISNHLYFYWYRQILGQKVEFLVSFYNNEISEKSEIFDDQFSVERPDGSNFTLKIRSTKLEDSAMYFCASSEERSFYYGYTFGSGTRLTVV.

Only one count was recorded for this clone. The chain is built from TRBV7-9 and TRBJ2-5; D ambiguous. The CDR3 consists of 11 residues. Germline loops: CDR1 SEHNR, CDR2 FQNEAQ (reference sequence). The ends were cut back, 6 bases at V and 5 bases at J, with 7 bases in the middle. The CDR3 here is CASSPIETQYF. DNA of the CDR3: TGTGCCAGCAGTCCCATTGAGACCCAGTACTTC.

The chain is built from TRBV7-6 and TRBJ2-5; TRBD1 agrees at 8 bases. From germline, CDR1 is SGHVS and CDR2 FNYEAQ. CDR3 size: 15 residues. Losses at the gene ends were 5 bases for V and 4 bases for J; bases not matched to a gene: 9. The CDR3 loop is CASSIMQGAGETQYF. As DNA, the CDR3 is TGTGCCAGCAGCATAATGCAGGGGGCGGGAGAGACCCAGTACTTC.

This chain connects TRBV18 to TRBJ2-4; the match to TRBD2 covers 9 bases. With V trimmed by 3 bases and J by 1 base, 7 bases remained unmatched. The CDR3 spans 17 residues. Looked up from germline, CDR1 is KGHSH and CDR2 is LQKENI. The CDR3 loop reads CASSPTSGSLAKNIQYF. For the CDR3, the DNA is TGTGCCAGCTCACCTACTAGCGGGTCCCTGGCCAAAAACATTCAGTACTTC.

This rearrangement joins TRBV9 to TRBJ1-2, with 7 bases aligning to TRBD1. Germline V gene data show CDR1 as SGDLS and CDR2 as YYNGEE. V shed 0 bases, J shed 4 bases, and the junction held 6 bases outside the gene matches. The CDR3 length is 15 residues. CDR3 in amino acids: CASSVGGDSFYGYTF. The CDR3 DNA is TGTGCCAGCAGCGTAGGAGGGGACAGTTTCTATGGCTACACCTTC.

The V and J genes are TRBV19 and TRBJ1-4, with 8 positions matching TRBD1. Looked up from germline, CDR1 is LNHDA and CDR2 is SQIVND (reference sequence). J lost 8 bases, V lost 5 bases, and 10 bases had no gene match. The CDR3 contains 15 residues. CDR3: CASSDSGTGREKLFF. DNA for the CDR3: TGTGCCAGTAGTGACTCCGGGACAGGACGGGAAAAACTGTTTTTT.

This sequence joins TRBV7-2 and TRBJ2-5, with 7 bases aligning to TRBD2. TRBJ2-7 matches the DNA end more closely, so the J call is doubtful. The germline V gene encodes CDR1 SGHTA and CDR2 FQGNSA. The CDR3 has 13 residues. CDR3 residues: CASSSFRGDEQYF. In nucleotides, the CDR3 is TGTGCCAGCAGCTCCTTCCGGGGGGACGAGCAGTACTTC.

The chain has TRBV7-8 and TRBJ2-7; possible D gene TRBD1, 5 bases. The length of the CDR3 is 16 residues. The germline V and J ends were trimmed by 5 bases and 2 bases, with 19 bases remaining between them. Germline V CDR1 and CDR2: SGHVS, FQNEAQ. The CDR3 loop is CASSPGRRVGAYEQYF. In nucleotides, the CDR3 is TGTGCCAGCAGCCCCGGCCGCAGGGTGGGCGCCTACGAGCAGTACTTC.